Below, 16 T cell receptor beta chains from the same sample are listed, as sequenced in a study of blood T cell repertoires in COVID-19. The assay was immunoSEQ multiplex PCR, and TCRdb's table has in-frame clones only and misses some. Of around 270,000 clones listed, around 89% are singletons. The sample consisted of peripheral blood. The source of these receptors is a man in his forties or fifties with acute or convalescent COVID-19.

V and J are TRBV5-6 and TRBJ2-1; D is unclear. CDR3 size: 15 residues. Trimming removed 2 bases from V and 2 bases from J, with 11 bases in between. Looked up from germline, CDR1 is SGHDT and CDR2 is YYEEEE. CDR3 nucleotide sequence: TGTGCCAGCAGCTTCCCGCAGGTAACCTACAATGAGCAGTTCTTC. Protein product: CASSFPQVTYNEQFF.

The chain carries TRBV6-5 and TRBJ1-1, with D maybe TRBD1 (5 bases). V gave up 6 bases and J gave up 4 bases, with 15 bases separating them. Germline V CDR1 and CDR2: MNHEY, SVGAGI. This CDR3 comprises 14 residues. The CDR3 spells CASRILGGSTEAFF. The CDR3 nucleotides are TGTGCCAGCAGGATTTTGGGGGGTTCCACTGAAGCTTTCTTT.

The rearrangement links TRBV18 to TRBJ1-1; 8 positions agree with TRBD1. V lost 3 bases, J lost 0 bases, and 3 bases stayed unmatched. Germline lookup yields CDR1 KGHSH and CDR2 LQKENI. The CDR3 spans 15 residues. The CDR3 region is CASSPGQGMNTEAFF. The CDR3 region has the DNA TGTGCCAGCTCACCCGGACAGGGAATGAACACTGAAGCTTTCTTT.

The V and J genes are TRBV9 and TRBJ2-1, with TRBD1 as a possible D gene (6 bases). The V end lost 3 bases, the J end lost 1 base, and 14 bases lay between the germline ends. The CDR3 spans 16 residues. The germline V gene encodes CDR1 SGDLS and CDR2 YYNGEE. Here the CDR3 reads CASSANLGGSYNEQFF. CDR3 nucleotide sequence: TGTGCCAGCAGCGCAAATTTAGGGGGATCCTACAATGAGCAGTTCTTC.

This clone was counted a single time. V gene TRBV12-3 or TRBV12-4 combines with J gene TRBJ1-4; D is ambiguous. V was cut by 5 bases and J by 13 bases, with 14 bases left in between. This CDR3 contains 12 residues. CDR3 sequence: CASSTVSNGLFF. CDR3 bases: TGTGCCAGCAGTACGGTCTCCAACGGACTGTTTTTT.

This chain uses TRBV6-2 or TRBV6-3 with TRBJ1-2; 7 bases map to TRBD1. The CDR3 contains 17 residues. The V gene end was trimmed by 2 bases and the J gene end by 8 bases; junction bases not matched to a gene: 17. Germline assignment: CDR1 MNHEY and CDR2 SVGEGT. This chain's CDR3 is CASSYGTEPGQRSGYTF. CDR3 sequence (DNA): TGTGCCAGCAGTTACGGGACCGAACCGGGACAGAGGAGCGGCTACACCTTC.

The rearrangement links TRBV9 to TRBJ1-2, with a possible D match to TRBD1 (6 bases). The V gene lost 2 bases and the J gene lost 5 bases, with 10 bases spanning the gap. CDR3 length equals 13 residues. CDR1 is SGDLS, CDR2 YYNGEE, per germline. The CDR3 sequence is CASSVDSRYGYTF. For the CDR3, the DNA is TGTGCCAGCAGCGTGGACAGTAGGTATGGCTACACCTTC.

V usage is TRBV5-1 and J usage is TRBJ2-7, with D tentatively TRBD1 (5 bases). The CDR3 is 13 residues long. V lost 3 bases, J lost 3 bases, and 10 bases lay in between. The germline CDR1 and CDR2 sequences are SGHRS and YFSETQ. The CDR3 here is CASSSDRDYEQYF. DNA for the CDR3: TGCGCCAGCAGCTCTGACAGAGACTACGAGCAGTACTTC.

In DNA, the CDR3 is TGTGCCAGTAGTGATCGGTCCCCCCCTGGCTACACCTTC. It codes for CASSDRSPPGYTF. The chain links TRBV19 to TRBJ1-2; no definite D call. The ends were cut back, 5 bases at V and 7 bases at J, with 14 bases in the middle. Germline CDR1 and CDR2: LNHDA and SQIVND (reference sequence). This CDR3 spans 13 amino acids.

The J gene is TRBJ1-5, the V gene TRBV30; 9 bases agree with TRBD1. The CDR3 runs to 15 residues. The trim removed 3 bases at V and 4 bases at J, leaving 7 bases unmatched. The germline V gene encodes CDR1 GTSNPN and CDR2 SVGIG (reference sequence). The CDR3 coding sequence is TGTGCCTGGAGGTCGTCCGGGACAGGGAATCAGCCCCAGCATTTT. Translating it yields CAWRSSGTGNQPQHF. The whole variable domain, filled in from reference TRBV30 and TRBJ1-5, reads SQTIHQWPATLVQPVGSPLSLECTVEGTSNPNLYWYRQAAGRGLQLLFYSVGIGQISSEVPQNLSASRPQDRQFILSSKKLLLSDSGFYLCAWRSSGTGNQPQHFGDGTRLSIL.

V usage is TRBV6-4 and J usage is TRBJ2-3; 10 positions agree with TRBD2. The germline V gene encodes CDR1 MRHNA and CDR2 SNTAGT. This CDR3 is built from 15 residues. V was clipped by 6 bases and J by 4 bases; unmatched bases: 7. CDR3 DNA sequence: TGTGCCAGCAGCCTTAGCGGGGGGCTAGCAGATACGCAGTATTTT. This encodes CASSLSGGLADTQYF.

V and J are TRBV7-9 and TRBJ1-3; D not certain. The V gene lost 7 bases and the J gene lost 4 bases, with 20 bases spanning the gap. CDR1 is SEHNR and CDR2 is FQNEAQ in the germline V gene (reference sequence). The CDR3 loop spans 16 amino acids. The chain's CDR3 is CASTENVRRTGNTIYF. DNA of the CDR3: TGTGCCAGCACCGAAAATGTGCGTCGAACCGGAAACACCATATATTTT.

The chain recombines TRBV6-5 with TRBJ2-1, with D possibly TRBD2 on 7 matching bases. Looked up from germline, CDR1 is MNHEY and CDR2 is SVGAGI. Trimming took off 4 bases at V and 6 bases at J, with 19 bases between the two ends. The CDR3 loop spans 16 amino acids. CDR3 nucleotide sequence: TGTGCCAGCAGTTCTGGCGTAGGGGGGAGGGGCAATGAGCAGTTCTTC. It translates to CASSSGVGGRGNEQFF.

The rearrangement uses TRBV6-2 or TRBV6-3 and TRBJ1-5; possible D gene TRBD1, 6 bases. Germline V lookup: CDR1 MNHEY, CDR2 SVGEGT. This CDR3 is 17 amino acids long. Trimming pared 2 bases from V and 2 bases from J, leaving 16 bases between. The CDR3 DNA is TGTGCCAGCAGTTACGGCCAGGGGCGCCTGGGCAATCAGCCCCAGCATTTT. Translated: CASSYGQGRLGNQPQHF.

The genes are TRBV14 and TRBJ1-1; D is possibly TRBD1 (5 bases). CDR3 length equals 18 residues. Trimming left V 3 bases short and J 8 bases short, with 28 bases between. From germline, CDR1 is SGHDN and CDR2 FVKESK. The chain's CDR3 is CASSQNKGGVDWTEEAFF. The CDR3, as DNA: TGTGCCAGCAGCCAGAATAAGGGAGGGGTTGACTGGACTGAGGAAGCTTTCTTT.

The rearrangement uses TRBV5-4 and TRBJ2-1; D not resolved. Germline V gene data show CDR1 as SGHNT and CDR2 as YYREEE (reference sequence). CDR3 size: 14 residues. Trimming left V 2 bases short and J 6 bases short, with 12 bases between. The CDR3 loop reads CASSLSLASNEQFF. CDR3 DNA sequence: TGTGCCAGCAGCTTATCGCTGGCAAGCAATGAGCAGTTCTTC.